This TCR beta chain was observed in a study of CD8+ T cells in alopecia areata. Study at large: The share of scalp area affected provided the severity score for treated patients.

As the sequencing template, cDNA was produced by extracting RNA and reverse transcribing it. Sequenced by immunoSEQ multiplex PCR; TCRdb stores in-frame clones only, minus some. The sample lists 79,000 or so clones, around 66% seen once, with around 20% in the top ten. Turning to this clone: The antigen remains undetermined.

Study observations and caveats: Persistence in scalp and blood during tofacitinib was observed for many expanded lesional clones.

The CDR3 spans 14 residues. Trimming pared 3 bases from V and 7 bases from J, leaving 15 bases between. Germline CDR1 reads MNHEY; CDR2 reads SVGAGI. Described treatment: oral pan-JAK inhibitor, 5-10 mg twice daily. The TCR originated in a human donor with alopecia areata. The sample in question was CD8+ T cells sorted from blood, obtained at week 24, from a patient treated with tofacitinib. V usage is TRBV6-5 and J usage is TRBJ1-2, with a tentative D call TRBD1 (5 bases). CDR3 loop: CASSYKSGGGGYTF. The CDR3 DNA reads TGTGCCAGCAGTTATAAGTCCGGGGGAGGTGGCTACACCTTC.